The text below deals with one T cell receptor (beta chain). These data belong to a study of blood T cell repertoires in COVID-19. Overall study context: Donors in the United States, Italy and Spain gave samples during acute or convalescent COVID-19. The cDNA or gDNA used as material had been derived from T cells, B-cell-depleted T cells, or PBMCs.

In the source study's methods: The assay estimated nucleated cells by amplifying reference gene primers. Measured with immunoSEQ multiplex PCR; TCRdb has only the in-frame clones, and not every one. V, J and clone size are those of that table, while D and trimming were read from the DNA. Of around 95,000 clones in the sample, around 85% were seen once. What was sequenced was peripheral blood. The TCR was taken from a human donor in a cohort sampled during active COVID-19.

The CDR3 protein is CASSLQVGYTF. The CDR3 DNA follows: TGTGCCAGCAGCCTTCAGGTTGGCTACACCTTC. The chain carries TRBV7-8 and TRBJ1-2, with D unresolved. Looked up from germline, CDR1 is SGHVS and CDR2 is FQNEAQ. Trimming took 5 bases from V and 7 from J, leaving 8 bases between them. The CDR3 contains 11 residues.